These T cell receptor beta chains were read from a single sample in a study of blood T cell repertoires in COVID-19. The repertoire was sequenced with immunoSEQ multiplex PCR; TCRdb's copy has only in-frame clones and lacks some. The repertoire includes approximately 230,000 clones, about 91% of them detected once, and about 5.9% sits in the top ten. Specimen: peripheral blood. The source is a woman aged 25 to 39 with COVID-19, enrolled during active disease. CDR3s include the opening cysteine and the closing phenylalanine or tryptophan. The order of the fields is V gene, D gene, J gene, clone size, CDR3 protein, CDR3 DNA. The D gene is left open where the match is weak. The listing skips clone size in some rows; elsewhere it reads once, few, many or a size class.

>TRBV12-3/TRBV12-4|.|TRBJ2-3|.
CASSKTRYTQYF
TGTGCCAGCAGTAAAACTAGGTATACGCAGTATTTT
>TRBV5-8|TRBD1|TRBJ2-1|.
CASSTGWSGGRLNNEQFF
TGTGCCAGCAGTACGGGGTGGTCAGGGGGCCGACTAAACAATGAGCAGTTCTTC
>TRBV4-1|TRBD2|TRBJ2-7|.
CASSQDSSGGYYEQYF
TGCGCCAGCAGCCAAGATAGTAGCGGGGGGTACTACGAGCAGTACTTC
>TRBV6-2/TRBV6-3|TRBD2|TRBJ2-5|.
CASSVGLAGQETQYF
TGTGCCAGCAGTGTAGGACTAGCGGGGCAGGAGACCCAGTACTTC
>TRBV7-9|.|TRBJ2-3|.
CAAPSTSTDTQYF
TGTGCCGCCCCTTCTACTAGCACAGATACGCAGTATTTT
>TRBV19|.|TRBJ2-1|.
CASSGTSYNEQFF
TGTGCCAGTAGTGGGACATCTTACAATGAGCAGTTCTTC
>TRBV3-1/TRBV3-2|TRBD1|TRBJ1-1|.
CASSADRVGEPPEAFF
TGTGCCAGCAGCGCGGACAGGGTAGGGGAACCTCCCGAAGCTTTCTTT
>TRBV10-3|.|TRBJ2-5|.
CAISEELVGDWIETQYF
TGTGCCATCAGTGAGGAGTTGGTGGGAGACTGGATAGAGACCCAGTACTTC
>TRBV19|TRBD1|TRBJ1-5|.
CASSIGQGDFFGNQPQHF
TGTGCCAGTAGTATCGGACAGGGAGATTTCTTTGGCAATCAGCCCCAGCATTTT
>TRBV15|.|TRBJ2-2|.
CATSREGVAGELFF
TGTGCCACCAGCAGAGAAGGGGTTGCCGGGGAGCTGTTTTTT
>TRBV10-3|.|TRBJ1-3|once
CAISESNRAYSGNTIYF
TGTGCCATCAGTGAGTCAAACAGGGCTTACTCTGGAAACACCATATATTTT
>TRBV4-1|.|TRBJ2-1|.
CASSHPRYLSYNEQFF
TGCGCCAGCAGCCACCCCCGCTACCTCTCCTACAATGAGCAGTTCTTC
>TRBV15|.|TRBJ1-2|.
CATSRDGQGIDYGYTF
TGTGCCACCAGCAGAGATGGGCAGGGCATAGACTATGGCTACACCTTC
>TRBV7-9|TRBD1|TRBJ1-6|.
CASSSHYRGNNSPLHF
TGTGCCAGCAGCAGCCACTACAGGGGCAATAATTCACCCCTCCACTTT
>TRBV6-5|.|TRBJ1-5|.
CASSYSTGNQPQHF
TGTGCCAGCAGTTACTCGACAGGCAATCAGCCCCAGCATTTT
>TRBV7-9|TRBD1|TRBJ2-3|.
CASSSGQGAPTDTQYF
TGTGCCAGCAGCTCCGGACAGGGGGCGCCGACAGATACGCAGTATTTT
>TRBV6-2/TRBV6-3|TRBD1|TRBJ1-6|.
CASSRTGARDNSPLHF
TGTGCCAGCAGTAGAACAGGGGCCCGGGATAATTCACCCCTCCACTTT